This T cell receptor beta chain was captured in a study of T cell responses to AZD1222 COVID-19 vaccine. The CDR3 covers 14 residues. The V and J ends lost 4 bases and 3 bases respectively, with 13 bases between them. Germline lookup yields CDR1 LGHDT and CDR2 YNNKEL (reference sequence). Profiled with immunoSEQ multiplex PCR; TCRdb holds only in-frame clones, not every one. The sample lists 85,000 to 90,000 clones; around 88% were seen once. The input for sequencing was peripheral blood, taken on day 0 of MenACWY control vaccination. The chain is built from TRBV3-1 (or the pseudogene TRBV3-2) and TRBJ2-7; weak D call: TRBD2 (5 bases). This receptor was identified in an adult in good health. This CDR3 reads CASSPGLKIYEQYF. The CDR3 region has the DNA TGTGCCAGCAGCCCCGGACTTAAAATCTACGAGCAGTACTTC.